The 32 T cell receptor beta chains reported below all come from one sample, sequenced in a study of a mutant IDH1 vaccine in newly diagnosed glioma (dated by TCRdb to about 2021). Explained via the paper, the time point label denotes: week 47, end of study. Each vaccine dose was 300 ug of a 20-mer mutant IDH1 peptide in Montanide, given subcutaneously with topical imiquimod. The library was generated by the immunoSEQ multiplex PCR assay. TCRdb took this table from immuneACCESS and kept in-frame rearrangements with V and J called. Such tables lack part of the clones; where checked against another copy, unresolved V genes explain under half of the gap, and the rest is unexplained. Present in this sample are fewer than 35,000 clones, 80% to 85% of which were seen just once. The top ten constitute 25% to 30% of the sample. These receptors have no known antigen. Material: PBMCs, obtained from a glioma patient whose treatment included an IDH1 peptide vaccine. The receptors were gathered from a man in his thirties or forties with glioma.

The gene calls are TRBV19 and TRBJ2-2; D possibly corresponds to TRBD2 (5 bases). Trimming took 3 bases from V and 1 from J, leaving 12 bases between them. The CDR3 extends over 16 amino acids. CDR1 is LNHDA, CDR2 SQIVND, per germline (reference sequence). In nucleotides, the CDR3 is TGTGCCAGTAGTATCTTCGCGGGCGAGAACACCGGGGAGCTGTTTTTT. Its translation is CASSIFAGENTGELFF.

This chain connects TRBV6-1 to TRBJ2-7; 11 bases line up with TRBD1. This CDR3 spans 14 amino acids. With 4 bases clipped from V and 4 bases from J, the junction kept 3 bases outside the gene matches. Germline V gene data show CDR1 as MNHNS and CDR2 as SASEGT. CDR3 amino acids: CASSVGQGAYEQYF. Here the CDR3 DNA reads TGTGCCAGCAGTGTCGGACAGGGGGCTTACGAGCAGTACTTC.

The chain employs TRBV28 and TRBJ1-4; D call uncertain. Germline CDR1 and CDR2: MDHEN and SYDVKM. CDR3 length: 14 residues. The V end lost 6 bases, the J end lost 3 bases, and 11 bases lay between the germline ends. The CDR3 is CASSSEEPNEKLFF. The CDR3 nucleotides are TGTGCCAGCAGCTCCGAGGAGCCTAATGAAAAACTGTTTTTT. The variable domain in full, completed from reference TRBV28 and TRBJ1-4, reads DVKVTQSSRYLVKRTGEKVFLECVQDMDHENMFWYRQDPGLGLRLIYFSYDVKMKEKGDIPEGYSVSREKKERFSLILESASTNQTSMYLCASSSEEPNEKLFFGSGTQLSVL.

The chain combines TRBV2 with TRBJ2-2, with TRBD1 matching over 8 bases. The length of the CDR3 is 14 residues. Per the germline V gene, CDR1 is SNHLY and CDR2 is FYNNEI. Losses at the gene ends were 6 bases for V and 7 bases for J; bases not matched to a gene: 7. The CDR3 is CASRAGTGLGELFF. As DNA, the CDR3 is TGTGCCAGCAGGGCCGGGACAGGCCTCGGGGAGCTGTTTTTT.

This clone is deemed medium-sized. V usage is TRBV6-1 and J usage is TRBJ2-1, with 9 bases lining up with TRBD1. Unmatched junction bases numbered 11, after V lost 4 bases and J lost 7 bases. Germline CDR1 is MNHNS and CDR2 is SASEGT. The CDR3 length is 16 residues. As DNA, the CDR3 is TGTGCCAGCAGTGGCCTAACCGGGACAGGGCTAAATGAGCAGTTCTTC. Its protein product is CASSGLTGTGLNEQFF.

The chain links TRBV2 to TRBJ2-2; D perhaps matches TRBD1 (7 bases). Trimming left V 2 bases short and J 7 bases short, with 20 bases between. Germline V CDR1 and CDR2: SNHLY, FYNNEI. CDR3 length: 17 amino acids. The CDR3 DNA sequence: TGTGCCAGCAGTGAATCGTTCCAGGGGGAGGTTCGCGGGGAGCTGTTTTTT. Residues: CASSESFQGEVRGELFF. Full variable domain (missing parts from reference TRBV2 and TRBJ2-2): EPEVTQTPSHQVTQMGQEVILRCVPISNHLYFYWYRQILGQKVEFLVSFYNNEISEKSEIFDDQFSVERPDGSNFTLKIRSTKLEDSAMYFCASSESFQGEVRGELFFGEGSRLTVL.

The chain has TRBV5-1 and TRBJ2-1; D might be TRBD2 (6 bases). CDR3 size: 16 residues. The germline V gene encodes CDR1 SGHRS and CDR2 YFSETQ. Deletions cut 4 bases from V and 6 bases from J, with 20 bases between. As DNA, the CDR3 is TGCGCCAGCAGCCCCAATGCGGGGACGGCCCCCAATGAGCAGTTCTTC. Translating gives CASSPNAGTAPNEQFF.

The chain links TRBV4-2 to TRBJ1-1; D gene ambiguous. The CDR3 runs to 15 residues. V was pared by 3 bases and J by 0 bases, with 11 bases between. In germline, CDR1 is LGHNA, CDR2 YNFKEQ. Written as DNA, the CDR3 is TGTGCCAGCAGCCATAGGGCCGGACTGAACACTGAAGCTTTCTTT. Amino acids: CASSHRAGLNTEAFF.

CDR3 sequence: CAWRHDRNANTGELFF. Written as DNA, the CDR3 is TGTGCCTGGAGACACGACAGGAACGCGAACACCGGGGAGCTGTTTTTT. V is TRBV30 and J is TRBJ2-2, with D perhaps TRBD1 (6 bases). V shed 3 bases and J shed 0 bases, with 14 bases lying between them. Germline V gene sequence: CDR1 GTSNPN, CDR2 SVGIG (reference sequence). The CDR3 loop spans 16 amino acids.

V usage is TRBV5-1 and J usage is TRBJ2-2, with a weak D call TRBD1 (7 bases). V lost 4 bases and J lost 2, with 15 bases in between. The CDR3 runs 16 residues. The germline CDR1 and CDR2 sequences are SGHRS and YFSETQ. The CDR3 region is CASSNRGTDNTGELFF. In nucleotides, the CDR3 is TGCGCCAGCAGCAATCGCGGGACAGATAACACCGGGGAGCTGTTTTTT.

This sequence joins TRBV11-2 and TRBJ2-5; 10 bases agree with TRBD2. CDR1 and CDR2 from the germline V gene are SGHAT and FQNNGV. J was trimmed by 0 bases and V by 5 bases; bases with no gene match: 15. This CDR3 has 19 residues. The CDR3 sequence: CASSPFPNKRGGHQETQYF. The CDR3 DNA is TGTGCCAGCAGCCCCTTTCCCAACAAGCGGGGGGGACACCAAGAGACCCAGTACTTC.

The V and J genes are TRBV7-2 and TRBJ2-7; D may be TRBD1 (8 bases). Trimming removed 5 bases from V and 2 bases from J, with 25 bases in between. The CDR3 has 18 residues. Germline CDR1 SGHTA, CDR2 FQGNSA. Here the CDR3 reads CASSPRLGGGDRTYEQYF. Written as DNA, the CDR3 is TGTGCCAGCAGCCCGCGGTTAGGAGGGGGGGACAGGACCTACGAGCAGTACTTC.

This chain uses TRBV27 with TRBJ2-5; D gene uncertain. Germline values: CDR1 MNHEY, CDR2 SMNVEV (reference sequence). Trimming took off 4 bases at V and 1 base at J, with 1 base between the two ends. The CDR3 sequence is 11 residues long. CDR3 residues: CASSSQETQYF. In nucleotides, the CDR3 is TGTGCCAGCAGTTCCCAAGAGACCCAGTACTTC.

The chain couples TRBV11-3 to TRBJ1-6, with TRBD1 matching over 7 bases. Germline loops: CDR1 SGHNT, CDR2 YENEEA. The J segment lost 2 bases and the V segment lost 5 bases, leaving 9 bases of the junction unmatched. This CDR3 is built from 17 residues. The CDR3 DNA follows: TGTGCCAGCAGCCCCGAGGGGGCGAATCCCTATAATTCACCCCTCCACTTT. This translates into CASSPEGANPYNSPLHF.

The chain combines TRBV4-3 with TRBJ2-5, with unresolved D. Germline-derived CDR1 and CDR2 are LGHNA and YSLEER. The V end lost 0 bases, the J end lost 1 base, and 3 bases lay between the germline ends. The CDR3 length is 13 residues. CDR3 region: CASSQEFQETQYF. The DNA of the CDR3 is TGCGCCAGCAGCCAAGAGTTCCAAGAGACCCAGTACTTC.

This chain connects TRBV7-2 to TRBJ2-7; 14 nucleotides align to TRBD2. The CDR3 is 15 residues long. Germline CDR1 and CDR2: SGHTA and FQGNSA. Unmatched junction bases numbered 1, after V lost 1 base and J lost 5 bases. The CDR3 region has the DNA TGTGCCAGCAGCTTAGGGGGACTAGCGGGAGACGAGCAGTACTTC. This gives the protein CASSLGGLAGDEQYF.

J is TRBJ2-1 and V is TRBV10-3, with D tentatively TRBD2 (6 bases). CDR1 is ENHRY, CDR2 SYGVKD, per germline. The CDR3 is 14 amino acids. V gave up 4 bases and J gave up 6 bases, with 13 bases separating them. For the CDR3, the DNA is TGTGCCATCAGTGCCAGAGCGGGCGGCAATGAGCAGTTCTTC. It encodes CAISARAGGNEQFF.

The J gene is TRBJ1-2, the V gene TRBV5-4, with D perhaps matching TRBD1 (6 bases). The CDR3 is 15 amino acids. V was pared by 3 bases and J by 8 bases, with 20 bases between. Looked up from germline, CDR1 is SGHNT and CDR2 is YYREEE (reference sequence). The DNA for the CDR3 is TGTGCCAGCAGCTCCCGCTCCGGGACAATGCGGGGCTACACCTTC. Residues: CASSSRSGTMRGYTF. Full variable domain (outside the CDR3, taken from reference TRBV5-4 and TRBJ1-2): ETGVTQSPTHLIKTRGQQVTLRCSSQSGHNTVSWYQQALGQGPQFIFQYYREEENGRGNFPPRFSGLQFPNYSSELNVNALELDDSALYLCASSSRSGTMRGYTFGSGTRLTVV.

The chain recombines TRBV14 with TRBJ2-5; weak D call: TRBD1 (5 bases). Germline CDR1 SGHDN, CDR2 FVKESK. The CDR3 contains 14 residues. The ends were cut back, 0 bases at V and 3 bases at J, with 8 bases in the middle. The CDR3 region has the DNA TGTGCCAGCAGCCAAGATCCAGGGAAAGAGACCCAGTACTTC. Translated: CASSQDPGKETQYF.

The chain recombines TRBV5-5 with TRBJ2-7, with a possible D match to TRBD1 (5 bases). The germline V and J ends were trimmed by 7 bases and 7 bases, with 18 bases remaining between them. CDR3 size: 13 residues. The V gene's germline CDR1 is SGHKS and CDR2 YYEKEE (reference sequence). The CDR3 region is CASAAGRAGEQYF. CDR3 coding DNA: TGTGCCAGCGCCGCCGGCAGGGCTGGAGAGCAGTACTTC.

This chain joins TRBV11-1 and TRBJ2-6; weak D call: TRBD1 (6 bases). Germline V gene lookup returns CDR1 SGHAT and CDR2 FQDESV (reference sequence). This CDR3 has 17 residues. V shed 1 base and J shed 0 bases, with 10 bases lying between them. CDR3 sequence: CASSLGQGISGANVLTF. For the CDR3, the DNA is TGTGCCAGCAGCTTAGGGCAGGGGATCTCTGGGGCCAACGTCCTGACTTTC.

The rearrangement links TRBV4-1 to TRBJ2-4; D may be TRBD2 (5 bases). Trimming stripped 0 bases from V and 15 bases from J, with 18 bases between. This CDR3 has 14 amino acids. Germline values: CDR1 MGHRA, CDR2 YSYEKL. The CDR3 loop reads CASSQDQEGRRRYF. CDR3 bases: TGCGCCAGCAGCCAAGATCAAGAGGGCCGCCGGCGGTACTTC.

This chain joins TRBV7-9 and TRBJ1-6; D gene unclear. The CDR3 has 17 amino acids. Germline V gene data show CDR1 as SEHNR and CDR2 as FQNEAQ (reference sequence). Trimming removed 1 base at V and 7 bases at J, with 17 bases between. The CDR3 DNA reads as TGTGCCAGCAGCTTAGGGCCGAGCCAAGCGCGGAATTCACCCCTCCACTTT. This gives the protein CASSLGPSQARNSPLHF.

V usage is TRBV18 and J usage is TRBJ2-7; D may match TRBD1 or TRBD2 (5 bases each). The CDR3 has 15 amino acids. V lost 4 bases and J 0 bases, leaving 13 bases between the germline ends. CDR1 KGHSH and CDR2 LQKENI come from the germline V gene. CDR3 in DNA: TGTGCCAGCTCACTGGGACGGCTGAGCTCCTACGAGCAGTACTTC. Translated, it gives CASSLGRLSSYEQYF.

This sequence joins TRBV29-1 and TRBJ2-7; TRBD2 might be the D (6 bases). Germline V CDR1 and CDR2: SQVTM, ANQGSEA. V dropped 3 bases and J dropped 7 bases, with 13 bases sitting between them. This CDR3 contains 12 residues. The CDR3 loop is CSVDLGGREQYF. The CDR3, as DNA: TGCAGCGTTGATCTGGGGGGAAGGGAGCAGTACTTC.

V is TRBV5-1 and J is TRBJ2-5, with a possible D match to TRBD1 (5 bases). CDR3 length: 13 residues. Deletions cut 6 bases from V and 5 bases from J, with 14 bases between. CDR1 and CDR2 (germline): SGHRS, YFSETQ. CDR3 coding DNA: TGCGCCAGCACCAGGGTGAATAAGGAGACCCAGTACTTC. Protein: CASTRVNKETQYF.

V usage is TRBV20-1 and J usage is TRBJ2-3, with D unresolved. The CDR3 consists of 11 residues. The ends were cut back, 6 bases at V and 6 bases at J, with 10 bases in the middle. Germline loops: CDR1 DFQATT, CDR2 SNEGSKA (reference sequence). CDR3 sequence (DNA): TGCAGTGCGGAGATTAGGGATACGCAGTATTTT. Translating it yields CSAEIRDTQYF.

The rearrangement links TRBV5-1 to TRBJ2-5; D not certain. Per germline, CDR1 SGHRS and CDR2 YFSETQ. Trimming cost V 0 bases and J 4 bases, with 16 bases left between them. The CDR3 runs 16 residues. In DNA, the CDR3 is TGCGCCAGCAGCTTGGGGTTAGCACCACCGGGAGAGACCCAGTACTTC. It specifies CASSLGLAPPGETQYF.

J is TRBJ2-1 and V is TRBV7-6; TRBD1 matches 9 bases. CDR3 length: 16 amino acids. Germline loops: CDR1 SGHVS, CDR2 FNYEAQ. The V segment lost 5 bases and the J segment 7 bases; nucleotides outside the gene matches: 12. The chain's CDR3 is CASSALQGALKNEQFF. The DNA of the CDR3 is TGTGCCAGCAGCGCCTTACAGGGGGCCCTAAAAAATGAGCAGTTCTTC.

The V gene is TRBV14, the J gene TRBJ1-2; D is unclear. Germline values: CDR1 SGHDN, CDR2 FVKESK. This CDR3 contains 16 residues. The V end was cut by 0 bases, the J end by 5 bases, with 16 bases between. The CDR3 protein is CASSQEMRFGGYGYTF. For the CDR3, the DNA is TGTGCCAGCAGCCAAGAAATGAGATTCGGCGGGTATGGCTACACCTTC. The full variable domain, its missing parts supplied by reference TRBV14 and TRBJ1-2, is EAGVTQFPSHSVIEKGQTVTLRCDPISGHDNLYWYRRVMGKEIKFLLHFVKESKQDESGMPNNRFLAERTGGTYSTLKVQPAELEDSGVYFCASSQEMRFGGYGYTFGSGTRLTVV.

The chain has TRBV30 and TRBJ2-7; D remains unclear. Germline V gene data show CDR1 as GTSNPN and CDR2 as SVGIG (reference sequence). Trimming stripped 2 bases from V and 0 bases from J, with 5 bases between. This CDR3 is 12 amino acids long. The CDR3 sequence: CAWSPRSYEQYF. The CDR3 region has the DNA TGTGCCTGGAGTCCTCGCTCCTACGAGCAGTACTTC.

V gene TRBV2 combines with J gene TRBJ1-1, with 8 bases matching TRBD1. Trimming removed 6 bases from V and 1 base from J; junction bases left unmatched: 1. Germline V gives CDR1 SNHLY, CDR2 FYNNEI. The CDR3 length is 13 residues. CDR3 sequence (DNA): TGTGCCAGCAGCGGACAGGGGAACACTGAAGCTTTCTTT. This sequence encodes CASSGQGNTEAFF.